This TCR beta chain was retrieved from a study of T cells in Graves' hyperthyroidism and ophthalmopathy (dated by TCRdb to the late 2010s). Looking at the study overall: To identify distinguishing TCR V-J signatures, a discovery cohort of some 100 patients was used, comprising 40 to 45 with Graves' ophthalmopathy and under 60 with stable Graves' hyperthyroidism. Once sampling was done, hyperthyroidism patients were given methimazole at a starting dose of 30 mg daily, whereas ophthalmopathy patients were given high-dose intravenous methylprednisolone. Whether ophthalmopathy could be predicted prospectively was tested in an independent validation cohort made up of roughly 20 hyperthyroidism patients plus 17 patients who later progressed to ophthalmopathy. According to the paper, TCR Vbeta CDR3 sequencing was carried out on some 130 peripheral blood samples, which came from fewer than 50 ophthalmopathy, around 75 hyperthyroidism and around 17 progressor patients. The approximately 98 discovery patients were randomly divided into training and test sets at a 7:3 ratio. In about six Graves' hyperthyroidism patients, the study also compared T-cell repertoires from thyroid tissue with T-cell repertoires from blood. General study outcomes and caveats: A 13 V-J signature model separated ophthalmopathy from stable hyperthyroidism, with around 88% sensitivity and roughly 81% specificity in cross-validation and 80%/75% in testing. In validation, progression to ophthalmopathy was predicted by the model with 70.59% sensitivity and approximately 78% specificity, a median of around 5.9 months before onset. Sample size was not statistically predetermined, and blinding of investigators to group allocation was not performed. Most expanded thyroid clonotypes (frequency above 0.001) were also found in blood, which suggests that blood repertoires may mirror thyroid immune responses.

The germline V gene specifies SQVTM as CDR1 and ANQGSEA as CDR2. The trim is 4 bases for V and 1 base for J, with a gap of 8 bases between the germline ends. Reading from cysteine to phenylalanine, the CDR3 counts 13 amino acids. Only CDR3 DNA remains: 39 bases, in frame from the first base. This clonotype has ten or more counts. Its antigen target is currently unknown. Per-base quality was not reported, and no clone a single base away is much larger than it. The study excluded patients with uncontrolled infections, other autoimmune diseases, pregnancy or lactation. Diagnoses were established on the basis of clinical symptoms, serum thyroxine and TRAb, thyroid ultrasound, and orbital computed tomography. Total RNA was extracted using Trizol reagent, and RNA quality was assessed on an Agilent 2100 Bioanalyzer. TCR beta CDR3 regions were amplified from RNA transcripts. The TCR CDR3 was subjected to a first round of RT-PCR using the HTBI primer set and the Qiagen OneStep RT-PCR kit. Libraries were constructed in a second round of multiplex PCR, after which size selection and purification were carried out. Libraries were sequenced paired-end with 100 bp reads on an Illumina HiSeq2000. In the paper's pipeline: SOAPnuke was used to process the raw data, with reads discarded if the reads contained adapters or uncalled bases, had a mean Phred below 15, or lacked an exact constant-primer or identifier match. COPE v1.2.5 was used to merge the high-quality paired reads, and each unique nucleotide sequence was defined as a clonotype. MiTCR v1.1 was used to align clonotypes to the IMGT TRBV, TRBD and TRBJ reference segments. The analysis included only V-J combinations with a frequency above 0.0001, which together covered around 99% of the repertoires. A TCS score was defined as the ratio between F50 (clonal expansion) and ExV (chaos), using BLOSUM62-based TCRdist between CDR3 peptides within each V-J. Welch's t-statistics and random forest reduced around 520 V-J features to some 14, which were used in a naive Bayes classifier (R e1071). The Morisita-Horn index was used to measure how similar the thyroid and blood repertoires were. The public reads were reprocessed in TCRdb via fastp at Q25 and MiXCR, keeping in-frame beta chains. Each entry merges the rows of one CDR3 protein and shows their most common DNA and genes. TCRdb, rather than the study authors, made the V and J calls. Across this sample there are about 640,000 distinct CDR3 sequences, with approximately 42% seen only once. Under 8.5% of the sample lies in the top ten.

This clonotype was obtained from an adult man with Graves' disease, either hyperthyroidism or ophthalmopathy (not recorded which). The rearranged chain carries TRBV29-1 and TRBJ1-5; the D region possibly corresponds to TRBD1 (5 bases align). The material sequenced was peripheral blood or thyroid tissue (not recorded which). CDR3 loop: CSVVAGSNQPQHF. Here is the DNA: TGCAGCGTTGTTGCAGGGAGCAATCAGCCCCAGCATTTT. When the CDR3 is completed using the reference TRBV29-1 and TRBJ1-5 genes on either side, the full variable domain is SAVISQKPSRDICQRGTSLTIQCQVDSQVTMMFWYRQQPGQSLTLIATANQGSEATYESGFVIDKFPISRPNLTFSTLTVSNMSPEDSSIYLCSVVAGSNQPQHFGDGTRLSIL.